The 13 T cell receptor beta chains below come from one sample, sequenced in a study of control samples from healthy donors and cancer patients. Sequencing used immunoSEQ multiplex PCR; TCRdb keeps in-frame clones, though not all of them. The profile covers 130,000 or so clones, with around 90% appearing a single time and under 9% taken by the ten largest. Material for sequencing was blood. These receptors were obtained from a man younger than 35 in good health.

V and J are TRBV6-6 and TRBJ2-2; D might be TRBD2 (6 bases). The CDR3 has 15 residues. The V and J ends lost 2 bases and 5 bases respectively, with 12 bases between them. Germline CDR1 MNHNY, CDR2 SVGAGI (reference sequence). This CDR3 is CASSYGPGRTGELFF. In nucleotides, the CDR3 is TGTGCCAGCAGTTACGGTCCAGGGAGGACCGGGGAGCTGTTTTTT.

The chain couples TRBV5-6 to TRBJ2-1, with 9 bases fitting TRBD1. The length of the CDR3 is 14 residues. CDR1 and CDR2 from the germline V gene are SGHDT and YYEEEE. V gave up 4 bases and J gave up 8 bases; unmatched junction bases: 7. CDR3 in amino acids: CASSPGQGADEQFF. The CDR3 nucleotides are TGTGCCAGCAGCCCGGGACAGGGTGCCGATGAGCAGTTCTTC.

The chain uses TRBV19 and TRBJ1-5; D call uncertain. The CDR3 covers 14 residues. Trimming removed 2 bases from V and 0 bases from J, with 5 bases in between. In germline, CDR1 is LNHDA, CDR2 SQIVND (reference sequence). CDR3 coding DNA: TGTGCCAGTAGTATAACTCATAGCAATCAGCCCCAGCATTTT. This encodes CASSITHSNQPQHF. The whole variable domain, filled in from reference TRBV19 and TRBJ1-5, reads DGGITQSPKYLFRKEGQNVTLSCEQNLNHDAMYWYRQDPGQGLRLIYYSQIVNDFQKGDIAEGYSVSREKKESFPLTVTSAQKNPTAFYLCASSITHSNQPQHFGDGTRLSIL.

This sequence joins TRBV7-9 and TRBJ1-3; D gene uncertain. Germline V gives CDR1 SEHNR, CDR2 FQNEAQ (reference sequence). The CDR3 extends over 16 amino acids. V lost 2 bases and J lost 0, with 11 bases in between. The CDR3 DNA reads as TGTGCCAGCAGCTTAACATTAGGCAGCTCTGGAAACACCATATATTTT. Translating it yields CASSLTLGSSGNTIYF.

The CDR3 DNA follows: TGCGCCAGCAGCCAAGAATTCGTCCTTTACAATGAGCAGTTCTTC. It translates to CASSQEFVLYNEQFF. The rearrangement uses TRBV4-1 and TRBJ2-1, with D unclear. Germline lookup yields CDR1 MGHRA and CDR2 YSYEKL. The CDR3 is 15 residues long. V was cut by 0 bases and J by 4 bases, with 10 bases left in between.

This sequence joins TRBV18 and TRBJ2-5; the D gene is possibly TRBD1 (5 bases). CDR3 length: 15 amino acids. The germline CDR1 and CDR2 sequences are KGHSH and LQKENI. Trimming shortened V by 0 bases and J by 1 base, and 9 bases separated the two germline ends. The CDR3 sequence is CASSPPWGAQETQYF. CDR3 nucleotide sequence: TGTGCCAGCTCACCACCGTGGGGCGCCCAAGAGACCCAGTACTTC. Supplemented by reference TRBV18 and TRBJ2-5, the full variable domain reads NAGVMQNPRHLVRRRGQEARLRCSPMKGHSHVYWYRQLPEEGLKFMVYLQKENIIDESGMPKERFSAEFPKEGPSILRIQQVVRGDSAAYFCASSPPWGAQETQYFGPGTRLLVL.

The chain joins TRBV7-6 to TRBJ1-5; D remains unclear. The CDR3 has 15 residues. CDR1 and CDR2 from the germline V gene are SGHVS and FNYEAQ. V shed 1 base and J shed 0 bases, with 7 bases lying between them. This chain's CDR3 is CASSLVFGSNQPQHF. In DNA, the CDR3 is TGTGCCAGCAGCTTAGTATTCGGTAGCAATCAGCCCCAGCATTTT.

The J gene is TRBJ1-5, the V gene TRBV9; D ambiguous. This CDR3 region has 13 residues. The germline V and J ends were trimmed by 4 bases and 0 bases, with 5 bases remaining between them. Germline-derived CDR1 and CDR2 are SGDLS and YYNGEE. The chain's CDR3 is CASSPHSNQPQHF. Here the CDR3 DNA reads TGTGCCAGCAGCCCTCATAGCAATCAGCCCCAGCATTTT.

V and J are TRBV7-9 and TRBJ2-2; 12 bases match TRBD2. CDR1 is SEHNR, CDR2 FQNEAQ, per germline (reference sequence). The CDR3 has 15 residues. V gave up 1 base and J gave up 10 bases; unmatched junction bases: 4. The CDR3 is CASSLVGLAGVELFF. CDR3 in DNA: TGTGCCAGCAGCTTAGTGGGACTAGCGGGTGTGGAGCTGTTTTTT.

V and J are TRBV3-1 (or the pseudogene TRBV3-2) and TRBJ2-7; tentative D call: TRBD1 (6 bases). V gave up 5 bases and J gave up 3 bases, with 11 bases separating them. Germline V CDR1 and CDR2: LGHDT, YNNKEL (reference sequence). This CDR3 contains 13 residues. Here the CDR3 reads CASSAGVVYEQYF. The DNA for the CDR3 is TGTGCCAGCAGCGCAGGGGTAGTCTACGAGCAGTACTTC.

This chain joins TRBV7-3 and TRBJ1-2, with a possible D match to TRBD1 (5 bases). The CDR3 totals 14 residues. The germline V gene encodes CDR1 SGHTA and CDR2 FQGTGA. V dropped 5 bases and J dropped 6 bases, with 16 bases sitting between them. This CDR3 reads CASSPNGGGDGYTF. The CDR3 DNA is TGTGCCAGCAGCCCCAATGGGGGGGGAGATGGCTACACCTTC.

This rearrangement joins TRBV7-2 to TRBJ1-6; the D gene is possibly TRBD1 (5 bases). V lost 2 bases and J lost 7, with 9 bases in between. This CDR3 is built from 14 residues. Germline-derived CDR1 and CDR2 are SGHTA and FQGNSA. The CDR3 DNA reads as TGTGCCAGCAGCTTATCCAAGGGGAATTCACCCCTCCACTTT. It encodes CASSLSKGNSPLHF.

In DNA form, the CDR3 reads TGTGCCAGCAGCTTAGGCCGTAACGGCGCATATGGCTACACCTTC. Its translation is CASSLGRNGAYGYTF. This chain connects TRBV13 to TRBJ1-2; no firm D call. The CDR3 is 15 residues long. Trimming left V 0 bases short and J 5 bases short, with 13 bases between. Per germline, CDR1 PRHDT and CDR2 FYEKMQ (reference sequence).